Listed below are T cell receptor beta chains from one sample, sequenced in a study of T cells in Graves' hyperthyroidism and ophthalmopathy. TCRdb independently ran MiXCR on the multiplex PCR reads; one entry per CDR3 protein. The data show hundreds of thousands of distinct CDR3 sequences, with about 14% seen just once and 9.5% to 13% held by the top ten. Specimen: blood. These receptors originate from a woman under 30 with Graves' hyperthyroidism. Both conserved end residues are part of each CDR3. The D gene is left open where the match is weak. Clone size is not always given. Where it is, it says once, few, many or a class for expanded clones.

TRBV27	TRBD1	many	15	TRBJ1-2	CASSPRQGSPTGYTF	TGTGCCAGCAGTCCGAGACAGGGCTCCCCAACTGGCTACACCTTC
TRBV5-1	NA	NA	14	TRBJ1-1	CASSLRQGSTEAFF	TGCGCCAGCAGCTTGAGGCAGGGCAGCACTGAAGCCTTCTTT
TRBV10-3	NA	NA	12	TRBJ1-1	CAIAGQNTEAFF	TGTGCCATCGCTGGACAGAACACTGAAGCTTTCTTT
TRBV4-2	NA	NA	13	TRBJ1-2	CASSQGGRDGYTF	TGTGCCAGCAGCCAAGGGGGTAGGGATGGCTACACCTTC
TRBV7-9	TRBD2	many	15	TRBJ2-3	CASRALAGGTDTQYF	TGTGCCAGCAGAGCACTAGCGGGGGGCACAGATACGCAGTATTTT
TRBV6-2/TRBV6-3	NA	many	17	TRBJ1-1	CASSPLRTTGMNTEAFF	TGTGCCAGCAGTCCCCTCAGGACGACAGGAATGAACACTGAAGCTTTCTTT
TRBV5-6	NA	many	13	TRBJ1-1	CASSLEGGLGAFF	TGTGCCAGCAGCTTGGAAGGCGGTCTTGGAGCTTTCTTT
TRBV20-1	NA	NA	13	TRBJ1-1	CSARGGGGTEAFF	TGCAGTGCTAGGGGGGGGGGGGGCACTGAAGCTTTCTTT
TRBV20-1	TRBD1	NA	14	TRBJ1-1	CSARRGRRGTEAFF	TGCAGTGCTAGAAGGGGGCGCCGGGGCACTGAAGCTTTCTTT
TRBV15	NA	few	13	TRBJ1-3	CATRQSSGNTIYF	TGTGCCACCAGGCAGAGCTCTGGAAACACCATATATTTT
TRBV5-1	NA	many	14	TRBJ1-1	CASSLVQVSTEAFF	TGCGCCAGCAGCTTGGTTCAGGTGAGCACTGAAGCTTTCTTT
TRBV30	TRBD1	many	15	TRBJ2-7	CAWSWTGRRGYEQYF	TGTGCCTGGAGTTGGACAGGGAGGAGGGGTTACGAGCAGTACTTC
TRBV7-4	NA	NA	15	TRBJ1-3	CASRIRVYSGNTIYF	TGTGCCAGCAGGATCAGGGTTTACTCTGGAAACACCATATATTTT
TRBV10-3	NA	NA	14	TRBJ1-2	CAISENPRAYGYTF	TGTGCCATCAGTGAAAACCCTCGAGCGTATGGCTACACCTTC
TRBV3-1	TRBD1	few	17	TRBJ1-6	CASSQALAGQGYSPLHF	TGTGCCAGCAGCCAGGCCCTGGCGGGACAGGGGTATTCACCCCTCCACTTT
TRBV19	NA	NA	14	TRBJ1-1	CASQPSAGGFEAFF	TGTGCCAGTCAACCTTCCGCGGGGGGCTTTGAAGCTTTCTTT
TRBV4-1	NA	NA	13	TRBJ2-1	CASSQELTNEQFF	TGCGCCAGCAGCCAAGAACTTACCAATGAGCAGTTCTTC
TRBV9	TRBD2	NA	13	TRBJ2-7	CASSSGGDGEQYF	TGTGCCAGCAGCTCCGGGGGGGATGGCGAGCAGTACTTC
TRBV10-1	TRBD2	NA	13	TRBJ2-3	CASSGTSGRSQYF	TGCGCCAGCAGTGGTACTAGCGGGAGATCGCAGTATTTT
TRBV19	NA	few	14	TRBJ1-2	CASSTTDSNYGYTF	TGTGCCAGTAGTACGACCGACAGCAACTATGGCTACACCTTC
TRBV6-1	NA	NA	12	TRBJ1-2	CASSPKSYGYTF	TGTGCCAGCAGTCCGAAATCCTATGGCTACACCTTC
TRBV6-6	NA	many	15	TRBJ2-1	CASSYSRTGANEQFF	TGTGCCAGCAGTTACTCGCGTACGGGGGCCAATGAGCAGTTCTTC
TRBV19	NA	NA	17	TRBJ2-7	CASSIRNRDTPTYEQYF	TGTGCCAGTAGTATCCGAAACCGGGACACCCCTACCTACGAGCAGTACTTC
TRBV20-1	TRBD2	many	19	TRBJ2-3	CSANSIQGRSGRDPDTQYF	TGCAGTGCTAACTCTATCCAGGGGCGAAGCGGGAGGGACCCAGATACGCAGTATTTT
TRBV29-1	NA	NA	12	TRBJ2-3	CSVAGFTDTQYF	TGCAGCGTTGCGGGGTTCACAGATACGCAGTATTTT
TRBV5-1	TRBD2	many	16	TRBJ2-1	CASSGGLVRSRDEQFF	TGCGCCAGCAGCGGGGGACTAGTAAGGAGTCGCGATGAGCAGTTCTTC
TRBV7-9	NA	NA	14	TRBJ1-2	CASSPNGGNYGYTF	TGTGCCAGCAGCCCTAATGGGGGAAACTATGGCTACACCTTC
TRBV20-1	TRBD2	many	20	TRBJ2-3	CSAGFGEVLAGGHSTDTQYF	TGCAGTGCTGGCTTCGGAGAGGTCCTAGCGGGAGGCCACTCCACAGATACGCAGTATTTT
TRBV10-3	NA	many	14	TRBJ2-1	CASTPPDRSNEQFF	TGTGCCTCCACCCCCCCGGACAGAAGCAATGAGCAGTTCTTC
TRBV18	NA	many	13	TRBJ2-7	CASSPPSAYEQYF	TGTGCCAGCTCACCACCCAGTGCCTACGAGCAGTACTTC
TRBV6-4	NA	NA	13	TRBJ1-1	CASSYPAAAEAFF	TGTGCCAGCAGTTACCCGGCGGCGGCTGAAGCTTTCTTT
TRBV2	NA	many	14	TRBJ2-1	CASPSPVGRNEQFF	TGTGCCAGCCCTAGCCCCGTGGGTCGTAATGAGCAGTTCTTC
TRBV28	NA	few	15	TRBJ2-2	CASSSMRGRPGELFF	TGTGCCAGCAGTTCCATGCGAGGGCGGCCCGGGGAGCTGTTTTTT
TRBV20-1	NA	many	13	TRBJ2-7	CSAQLPGLYEQYF	TGCAGTGCCCAACTCCCGGGACTCTACGAGCAGTACTTC
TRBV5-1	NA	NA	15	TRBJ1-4	CASSFLAASGEKLFF	TGCGCCAGCAGCTTCCTGGCGGCGTCCGGTGAAAAACTGTTTTTT
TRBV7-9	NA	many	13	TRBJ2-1	CASITDNYNEQFF	TGTGCCAGCATCACGGACAACTACAATGAGCAGTTCTTC
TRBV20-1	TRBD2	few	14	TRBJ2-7	CSASASGITGEQYF	TGCAGTGCTAGTGCTAGCGGGATTACAGGCGAGCAGTACTTC
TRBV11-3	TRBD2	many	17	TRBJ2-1	CASSLGRLAGGSDEQFF	TGTGCCAGCAGCTTAGGGAGACTAGCGGGAGGTTCGGATGAGCAGTTCTTC
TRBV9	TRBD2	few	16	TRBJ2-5	CASSVAPGLAGETQYF	TGTGCCAGCAGCGTAGCGCCGGGACTAGCGGGAGAGACCCAGTACTTC
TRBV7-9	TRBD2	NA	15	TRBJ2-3	CASSFTGTTTDTQYF	TGTGCCAGCAGCTTCACCGGGACTACCACAGATACGCAGTATTTT
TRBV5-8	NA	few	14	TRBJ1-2	CASSLAYGPYGYTF	TGTGCCAGCAGCTTGGCGTACGGGCCCTATGGCTACACCTTC
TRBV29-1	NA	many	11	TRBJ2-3	CSAEPGEKQYF	TGCAGCGCCGAGCCAGGGGAAAAGCAGTATTTT
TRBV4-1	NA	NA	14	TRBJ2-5	CASSQQEYQETQYF	TGCGCCAGCAGCCAACAGGAGTACCAAGAGACCCAGTACTTC
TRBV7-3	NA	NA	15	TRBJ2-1	CASSWGTPPRNEQFF	TGTGCCAGCAGCTGGGGGACTCCCCCTAGGAATGAGCAGTTCTTC
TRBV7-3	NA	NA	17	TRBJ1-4	CASSSPGLKATNEKLVF	TGTGCCAGCAGCTCCCCGGGACTCAAGGCCACTAATGAAAAACTGGTTTTT
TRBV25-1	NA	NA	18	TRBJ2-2	CASSGWTGDIEPTGELFF	TGTGCCAGCAGTGGATGGACGGGAGATATAGAGCCTACCGGGGAGCTGTTTTTT
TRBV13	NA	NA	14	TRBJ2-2	CASSRGGNTGELFF	TGTGCCAGCAGCCGAGGCGGAAACACCGGGGAGCTGTTTTTT